This is a list of T cell receptor beta chains from one sample in a study of beta chain features in type 1 diabetes. Repertoires were generated with immunoSEQ multiplex PCR, while TCRdb's copy carries only in-frame clones and drops some. This sample carries 25,000 to 30,000 clones, around three fifths of them seen once, and the ten largest clones take 2% to 2.5%. The source material was Tregs from blood. Source of these receptors: a woman in her thirties with type 1 diabetes. CDR3s include the opening cysteine and the closing phenylalanine or tryptophan. D genes are given only for firm matches. Only some rows state a clone size, as once, few, many or a class for expanded clones.

v_gene	j_gene	abundance	d_gene	CDR3aa	CDR3nt
TRBV5-1	TRBJ2-7	.	.	CASSLWGAEQYF	TGCGCCAGCAGCTTGTGGGGAGCCGAGCAGTACTTC
TRBV6-1	TRBJ2-2	.	.	CASPKRGGEGGELFF	TGTGCCAGCCCCAAAAGGGGCGGAGAAGGCGGGGAGCTGTTTTTT
TRBV28	TRBJ2-7	.	.	CASRPGYTSSYEQYF	TGTGCCAGCAGACCCGGATACACTAGCTCCTACGAGCAGTACTTC
TRBV19	TRBJ2-1	.	.	CASSITGYSYNEQFF	TGTGCCAGTAGTATAACAGGGTACTCCTACAATGAGCAGTTCTTC
TRBV5-5	TRBJ1-6	.	TRBD1	CASSLDRGFNSPLHF	TGTGCCAGCAGCTTGGACAGGGGATTCAATTCACCCCTCCACTTT
TRBV9	TRBJ2-2	.	TRBD2	CASSANSGRPPGELFF	TGTGCCAGCAGCGCGAATAGCGGGAGGCCTCCCGGGGAGCTGTTTTTT
TRBV7-3	TRBJ2-5	once	.	CASSLQYGFQETQYF	TGTGCCAGCAGCTTACAATACGGGTTTCAAGAGACCCAGTACTTC
TRBV5-1	TRBJ2-7	.	.	CASFSSYEQYF	TGCGCCAGCTTCAGCTCCTACGAGCAGTACTTC
TRBV11-3	TRBJ1-1	.	.	CASSLDPQGNTEAFF	TGTGCCAGCAGCTTAGATCCCCAGGGGAACACTGAAGCTTTCTTT
TRBV6-6	TRBJ2-7	.	.	CASSLESYEQYF	TGTGCCAGCAGTCTAGAATCCTACGAGCAGTACTTC
TRBV6-5	TRBJ2-1	.	.	CASSRTESYNEQFF	TGTGCCAGCAGTCGGACTGAGTCCTACAATGAGCAGTTCTTC
TRBV5-1	TRBJ2-5	.	.	CASSYNEETQYF	TGCGCCAGCAGCTATAATGAAGAGACCCAGTACTTC
TRBV5-1	TRBJ1-1	.	.	CASSWSGEPNTEAFF	TGCGCCAGCAGCTGGTCAGGGGAACCGAACACTGAAGCTTTCTTT
TRBV5-1	TRBJ1-4	.	TRBD1	CASSKGQGVGEKLFF	TGCGCCAGCAGCAAAGGACAGGGGGTGGGTGAAAAACTGTTTTTT
TRBV6-6	TRBJ2-1	few	TRBD2	CASSLAGYDYNEQFF	TGTGCCAGCAGTCTAGCGGGATACGACTACAATGAGCAGTTCTTC
TRBV6-6	TRBJ1-4	.	TRBD1	CASSFRGTGGEKLFF	TGTGCCAGCAGTTTCCGCGGGACAGGAGGGGAAAAACTGTTTTTT
TRBV6-5	TRBJ1-1	.	.	CASSYGRQITTEAFF	TGTGCCAGCAGTTACGGGCGACAGATCACCACTGAAGCTTTCTTT
TRBV7-9	TRBJ1-4	.	.	CASSLGRQIATNEKLFF	TGTGCCAGCAGCTTAGGGAGACAGATCGCAACTAATGAAAAACTGTTTTTT
TRBV4-1	TRBJ2-7	once	TRBD2	CASSRGGGTSGSTRSYEQYF	TGCGCCAGCAGCCGCGGGGGCGGGACTAGCGGGAGCACACGCTCCTACGAGCAGTACTTC
TRBV7-3	TRBJ1-2	.	.	CASSSRGGSGYTF	TGTGCCAGCAGCTCTCGGGGGGGGAGCGGCTACACCTTC
TRBV18	TRBJ2-7	.	TRBD1	CASSATGGYEQYF	TGTGCCAGCTCTGCGACAGGGGGCTACGAGCAGTACTTC
TRBV7-2	TRBJ2-5	large	.	CASSLVPGRGETQYF	TGTGCCAGCAGCTTAGTGCCAGGGCGGGGTGAGACCCAGTACTTC
TRBV6-6	TRBJ2-3	few	TRBD2	CASGLAGALSTDTQYF	TGTGCCTCCGGACTAGCGGGAGCTCTGAGCACAGATACGCAGTATTTT
TRBV5-8	TRBJ1-2	few	.	CASSLWPPYGYTF	TGTGCCAGCAGCTTGTGGCCACCCTATGGCTACACCTTC
TRBV5-4	TRBJ2-2	.	TRBD1	CASSLQQGTGELFF	TGTGCCAGCAGCTTACAACAGGGGACCGGGGAGCTGTTTTTT
TRBV27	TRBJ1-2	.	.	CASSLNIFSGQNYGYTF	TGTGCCAGCAGTTTAAATATTTTTTCGGGTCAGAACTATGGCTACACCTTC
TRBV4-1	TRBJ2-3	.	.	CASSQDTSVSTDTQYF	TGCGCCAGCAGCCAAGATACGAGTGTTAGCACAGATACGCAGTATTTT
TRBV5-1	TRBJ2-1	once	TRBD2	CASSLVTSGSFNEQFF	TGCGCCAGCAGCTTGGTGACTAGCGGGAGTTTCAATGAGCAGTTCTTC
TRBV29-1	TRBJ2-1	few	.	CSVVPSSYNEQFF	TGCAGCGTTGTTCCGAGCTCCTACAATGAGCAGTTCTTC
TRBV28	TRBJ2-3	.	TRBD1	CASRNGQGTDTQYF	TGTGCCAGCAGAAACGGACAGGGGACAGATACGCAGTATTTT
TRBV9	TRBJ2-1	few	TRBD2	CASSMGTSGRAYNEQFF	TGTGCCAGCAGCATGGGGACTAGCGGGAGGGCCTACAATGAGCAGTTCTTC
TRBV21-1	TRBJ1-1	.	.	CASSKIQTPFHTEAFF	TGTGCCAGCAGCAAAATCCAGACTCCATTTCACACTGAAGCTTTCTTT
TRBV29-1	TRBJ1-1	.	.	CSVDRNTEAFF	TGCAGCGTGGACAGGAACACTGAAGCTTTCTTT
TRBV29-1	TRBJ2-5	.	.	CSVGHGETQYF	TGCAGCGTTGGTCACGGGGAGACCCAGTACTTC
TRBV5-1	TRBJ2-1	.	TRBD2	CASSYGLATYNEQFF	TGCGCCAGCAGCTATGGACTAGCGACCTACAATGAGCAGTTCTTC
TRBV28	TRBJ1-2	.	.	CASMGLGHSYGYTF	TGTGCCAGCATGGGATTAGGACATAGCTATGGCTACACCTTC
TRBV7-2	TRBJ1-2	.	.	CASSSPPLRYGYTF	TGTGCCAGCAGCTCCCCTCCCCTGCGCTATGGCTACACCTTC